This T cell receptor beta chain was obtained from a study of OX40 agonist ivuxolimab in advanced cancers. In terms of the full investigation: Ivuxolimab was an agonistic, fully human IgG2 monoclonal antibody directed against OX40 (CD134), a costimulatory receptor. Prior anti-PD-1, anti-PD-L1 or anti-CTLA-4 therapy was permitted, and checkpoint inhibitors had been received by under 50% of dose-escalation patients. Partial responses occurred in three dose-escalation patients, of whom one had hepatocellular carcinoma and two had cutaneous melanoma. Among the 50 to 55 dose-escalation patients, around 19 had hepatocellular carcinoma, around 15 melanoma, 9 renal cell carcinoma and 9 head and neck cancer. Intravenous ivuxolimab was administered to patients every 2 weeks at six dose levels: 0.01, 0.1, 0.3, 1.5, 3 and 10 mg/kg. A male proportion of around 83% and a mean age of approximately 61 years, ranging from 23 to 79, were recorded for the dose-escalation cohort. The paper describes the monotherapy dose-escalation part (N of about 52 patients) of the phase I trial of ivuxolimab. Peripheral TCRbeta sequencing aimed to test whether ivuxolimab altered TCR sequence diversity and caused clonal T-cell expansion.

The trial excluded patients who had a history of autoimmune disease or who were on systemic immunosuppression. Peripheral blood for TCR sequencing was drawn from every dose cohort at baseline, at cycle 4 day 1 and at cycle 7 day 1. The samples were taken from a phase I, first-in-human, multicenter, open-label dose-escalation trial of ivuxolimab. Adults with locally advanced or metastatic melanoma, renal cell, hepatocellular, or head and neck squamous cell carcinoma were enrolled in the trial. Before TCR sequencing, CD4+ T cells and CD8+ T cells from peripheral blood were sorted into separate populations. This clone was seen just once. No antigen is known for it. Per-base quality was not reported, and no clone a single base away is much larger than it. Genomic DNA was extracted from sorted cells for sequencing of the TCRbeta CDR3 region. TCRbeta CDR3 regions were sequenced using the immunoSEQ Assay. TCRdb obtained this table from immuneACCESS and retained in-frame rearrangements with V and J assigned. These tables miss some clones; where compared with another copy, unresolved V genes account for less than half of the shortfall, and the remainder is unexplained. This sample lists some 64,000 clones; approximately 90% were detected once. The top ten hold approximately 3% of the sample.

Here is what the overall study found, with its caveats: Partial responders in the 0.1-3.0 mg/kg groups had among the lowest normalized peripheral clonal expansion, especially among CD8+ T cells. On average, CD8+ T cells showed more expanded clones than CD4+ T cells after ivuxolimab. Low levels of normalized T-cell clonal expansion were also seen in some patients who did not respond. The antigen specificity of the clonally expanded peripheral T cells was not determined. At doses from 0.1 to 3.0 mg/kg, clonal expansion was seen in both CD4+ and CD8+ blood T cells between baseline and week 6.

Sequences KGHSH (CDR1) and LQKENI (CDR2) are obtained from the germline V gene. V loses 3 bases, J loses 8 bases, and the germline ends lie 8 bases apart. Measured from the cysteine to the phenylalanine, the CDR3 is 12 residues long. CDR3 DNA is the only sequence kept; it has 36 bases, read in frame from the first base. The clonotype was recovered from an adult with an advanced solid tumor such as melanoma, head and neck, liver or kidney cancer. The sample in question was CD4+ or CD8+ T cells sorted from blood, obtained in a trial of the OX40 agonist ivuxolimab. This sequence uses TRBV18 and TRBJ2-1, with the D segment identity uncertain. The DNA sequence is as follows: TGTGCCAGCTCACCTCTTCGCGATGAGCAGTTCTTC. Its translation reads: CASSPLRDEQFF.